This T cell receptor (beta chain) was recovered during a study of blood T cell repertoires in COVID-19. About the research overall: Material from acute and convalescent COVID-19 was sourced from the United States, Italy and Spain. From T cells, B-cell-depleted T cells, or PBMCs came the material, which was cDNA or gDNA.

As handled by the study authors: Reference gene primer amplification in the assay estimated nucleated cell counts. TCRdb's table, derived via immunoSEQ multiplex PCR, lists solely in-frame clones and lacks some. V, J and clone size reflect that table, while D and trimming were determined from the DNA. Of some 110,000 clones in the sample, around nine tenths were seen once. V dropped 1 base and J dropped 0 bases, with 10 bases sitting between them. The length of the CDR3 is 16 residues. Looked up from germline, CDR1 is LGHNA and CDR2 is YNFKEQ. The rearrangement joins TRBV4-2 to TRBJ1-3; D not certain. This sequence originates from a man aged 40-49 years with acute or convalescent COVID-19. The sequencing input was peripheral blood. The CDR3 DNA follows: TGTGCCAGCAGCCAAGTTGTAGGAGACTCTGGAAACACCATATATTTT. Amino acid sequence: CASSQVVGDSGNTIYF.